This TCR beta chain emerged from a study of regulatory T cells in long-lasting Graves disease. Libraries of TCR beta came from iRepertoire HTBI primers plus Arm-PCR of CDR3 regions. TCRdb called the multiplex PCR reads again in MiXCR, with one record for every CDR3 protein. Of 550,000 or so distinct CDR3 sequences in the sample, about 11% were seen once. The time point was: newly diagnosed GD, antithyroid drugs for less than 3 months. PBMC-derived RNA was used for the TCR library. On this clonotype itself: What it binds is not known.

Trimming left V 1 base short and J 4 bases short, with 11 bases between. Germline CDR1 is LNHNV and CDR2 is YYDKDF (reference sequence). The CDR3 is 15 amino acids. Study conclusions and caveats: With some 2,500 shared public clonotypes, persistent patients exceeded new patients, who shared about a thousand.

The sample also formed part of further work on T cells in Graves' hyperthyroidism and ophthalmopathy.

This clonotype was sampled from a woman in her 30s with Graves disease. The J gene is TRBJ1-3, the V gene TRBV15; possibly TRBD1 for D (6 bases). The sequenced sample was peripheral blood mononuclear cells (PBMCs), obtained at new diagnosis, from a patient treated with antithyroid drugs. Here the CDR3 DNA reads TGTGCCACCAGCAGAGGAGGGGACAACGGAAACACCATATATTTT. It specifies CATSRGGDNGNTIYF.